What follows are 19 T cell receptor beta chains derived from one specimen sequenced in a study of PD-L1 blockade in urothelial cancer. Clones were sequenced by immunoSEQ multiplex PCR, and TCRdb holds only the in-frame ones, with some missing. The data contain 50,000 to 65,000 clones, 86% of them seen just once; the ten biggest clones take up 2.9%. The sequencing used PBMCs, collected around atezolizumab (anti-PD-L1) treatment. The receptors shown here come from a man in his fifties with urothelial cancer.

This clone appeared once. The rearrangement uses TRBV4-2 and TRBJ1-1; D is uncertain. Per the germline V gene, CDR1 is LGHNA and CDR2 is YNFKEQ. Between the trimmed V and J ends, which lost 0 bases and 1 base, there was a span of 15 bases. This CDR3 region has 17 residues. The DNA for the CDR3 is TGTGCCAGCAGCCAAGAAGTTCAAGCCCGGGGGAACACTGAAGCTTTCTTT. It encodes CASSQEVQARGNTEAFF.

This chain links TRBV27 with TRBJ1-2; 8 nucleotides match TRBD1. CDR1 MNHEY and CDR2 SMNVEV come from the germline V gene (reference sequence). CDR3 length: 15 amino acids. V trimming: 6 bases; J trimming: 7 bases; junction bases outside the gene matches: 13. CDR3 nucleotide sequence: TGTGCCAGCAGCCCTATCTCAGGGGGCGCGGGTGGCTACACCTTC. Its protein product is CASSPISGGAGGYTF.

The genes are TRBV18 and TRBJ1-1, with 10 bases identical to TRBD1. The CDR3 loop spans 14 amino acids. The germline CDR1 and CDR2 sequences are KGHSH and LQKENI. Trimming took 4 bases from V and 4 from J; bases not matched to a gene: 3. For the CDR3, the DNA is TGTGCCAGCTCACGACAGGGGGCTGGCACTGAAGCTTTCTTT. Protein product: CASSRQGAGTEAFF.

This chain connects TRBV6-1 to TRBJ2-7; a possible D gene is TRBD1 (6 bases). V lost 2 bases and J 12 bases, leaving 14 bases between the germline ends. The CDR3 has 12 amino acids. From germline, CDR1 is MNHNS and CDR2 SASEGT. CDR3 nucleotide sequence: TGTGCCAGCAGTGAACCAAGGGGGAAACTGTACTTC. It specifies CASSEPRGKLYF.

The CDR3 DNA sequence: TGTGCCAGCTCACCACAGGCTAGCGGGAGTCGGGCAGATACGCAGTATTTT. Protein: CASSPQASGSRADTQYF. V and J are TRBV18 and TRBJ2-3, with 10 positions matching TRBD2. CDR3 length equals 17 residues. The ends lost 1 base at V and 4 bases at J; junction bases unmatched: 8. Germline-derived CDR1 and CDR2 are KGHSH and LQKENI.

The chain has TRBV5-1 and TRBJ2-3; D not certain. The V and J ends lost 0 bases and 4 bases respectively, with 6 bases between them. Germline V gene data show CDR1 as SGHRS and CDR2 as YFSETQ. The CDR3 covers 13 residues. The CDR3 nucleotides read TGCGCCAGCAGCTTGGGACATCCAGATACGCAGTATTTT. Translated: CASSLGHPDTQYF.

The sample holds a few counts of this clone. The chain recombines TRBV5-1 with TRBJ1-4, with a possible D match to TRBD1 (6 bases). Germline CDR1 and CDR2: SGHRS and YFSETQ. The CDR3 covers 16 residues. Deletions cut 3 bases from V and 1 base from J, with 13 bases between. CDR3 in DNA: TGCGCCAGCAGCTGGGGATCGGGACAAACTAATGAAAAACTGTTTTTT. Amino acid sequence: CASSWGSGQTNEKLFF.

The chain recombines TRBV18 with TRBJ2-7; 9 bases agree with TRBD1. This CDR3 region has 17 residues. The germline gives CDR1 KGHSH, CDR2 LQKENI. J was trimmed by 4 bases and V by 3 bases; bases with no gene match: 13. The CDR3 DNA follows: TGTGCCAGCTCACCCCGCTTGGGACAGGGTTTTAGGTACGAGCAGTACTTC. As protein: CASSPRLGQGFRYEQYF. The full variable domain, rest sourced from reference TRBV18 and TRBJ2-7, is NAGVMQNPRHLVRRRGQEARLRCSPMKGHSHVYWYRQLPEEGLKFMVYLQKENIIDESGMPKERFSAEFPKEGPSILRIQQVVRGDSAAYFCASSPRLGQGFRYEQYFGPGTRLTVT.

This clone showed up just a few times. Here the CDR3 DNA reads TGTGCCAGCATACTACAGGTGAATTCACCCCTCCACTTT. Encoded protein: CASILQVNSPLHF. The chain couples TRBV6-1 to TRBJ1-6; D is perhaps TRBD1 (5 bases). Germline V gene sequence: CDR1 MNHNS, CDR2 SASEGT. Trimming left V 7 bases short and J 7 bases short, with 11 bases between. The CDR3 sequence is 13 residues long.

The chain employs TRBV19 and TRBJ1-1; D ambiguous. This CDR3 has 16 amino acids. Trimming removed 3 bases at V and 1 base at J, with 15 bases between. Germline V lookup: CDR1 LNHDA, CDR2 SQIVND (reference sequence). The CDR3 nucleotides read TGTGCCAGTAGTATGGGGAGGCGAGGTGGGAACACTGAAGCTTTCTTT. Its translation: CASSMGRRGGNTEAFF.

The chain uses TRBV9 and TRBJ2-1, with D possibly TRBD2 on 5 matching bases. The CDR3 extends over 14 amino acids. The V end was cut by 2 bases, the J end by 5 bases, with 11 bases between. The germline V gene has CDR1 SGDLS and CDR2 YYNGEE. CDR3 loop: CASSVSVGNNEQFF. CDR3 nucleotide sequence: TGTGCCAGCAGCGTTTCGGTCGGGAACAATGAGCAGTTCTTC.

J is TRBJ1-6 and V is TRBV2; D unresolved. This CDR3 region has 15 residues. Per the germline V gene, CDR1 is SNHLY and CDR2 is FYNNEI. With 5 bases removed from V and 3 bases from J, the gap between germline ends came to 11 bases. The chain's CDR3 is CASSLTGLYNSPLHF. The CDR3 DNA follows: TGTGCCAGCAGTCTTACCGGACTCTATAATTCACCCCTCCACTTT.

The chain recombines TRBV7-9 with TRBJ2-3, with D hard to call. V was cut by 5 bases and J by 1 base, with 10 bases left in between. CDR1 and CDR2 from the germline V gene are SEHNR and FQNEAQ (reference sequence). The CDR3 contains 14 residues. CDR3 sequence: CASSPSVGTDTQYF. CDR3 in DNA: TGTGCCAGCAGCCCGTCCGTAGGCACAGATACGCAGTATTTT.

The chain has TRBV6-5 and TRBJ2-1; 7 bases agree with TRBD2. Germline CDR1 and CDR2: MNHEY and SVGAGI. The V and J ends lost 5 bases and 10 bases, in that order; junction bases with no gene match: 17. The CDR3 is made up of 16 amino acids. CDR3 DNA: TGTGCCAGCAGTAACTGGGGAGGGACCCGTCCTGGGGAGCAGTTCTTC. It yields the protein CASSNWGGTRPGEQFF.

The chain combines TRBV2 with TRBJ1-2, with 9 bases lining up with TRBD1. CDR1 and CDR2 (germline): SNHLY, FYNNEI. The trim removed 6 bases at V and 3 bases at J, leaving 5 bases unmatched. The CDR3 extends over 14 amino acids. Here the CDR3 reads CASRAQGAHYGYTF. The CDR3 DNA reads as TGTGCCAGCAGGGCACAGGGGGCTCACTATGGCTACACCTTC.

V usage is TRBV11-2 and J usage is TRBJ2-1, with 7 positions matching TRBD2. Germline assignment: CDR1 SGHAT and CDR2 FQNNGV. Trimming took 1 base from V and 15 from J; bases not matched to a gene: 12. The CDR3 length is 14 residues. The CDR3 is CASSLVTSGGVTFF. CDR3 sequence (DNA): TGTGCCAGCAGCTTAGTTACATCGGGAGGCGTTACGTTCTTC.

This chain joins TRBV5-1 and TRBJ2-5; 8 positions agree with TRBD2. The V gene's germline CDR1 is SGHRS and CDR2 YFSETQ. After removal of 4 bases from V and 0 bases from J, the junction contained 14 bases not matched to a gene. The CDR3 extends over 18 amino acids. CDR3 coding DNA: TGCGCCAGCAGCCCACCATGCAACCGGGGGGGGGACCAAGAGACCCAGTACTTC. Protein sequence: CASSPPCNRGGDQETQYF.

V gene TRBV9 combines with J gene TRBJ1-2; D not resolved. V dropped 8 bases and J dropped 7 bases, with 12 bases sitting between them. The CDR3 sequence is 11 residues long. Germline V gene lookup returns CDR1 SGDLS and CDR2 YYNGEE. The CDR3 loop is CASQALSGYTF. The CDR3 DNA reads as TGTGCCAGTCAGGCGTTATCTGGCTACACCTTC.

The chain has TRBV5-1 and TRBJ2-2; TRBD2 matches 7 bases. The germline V gene encodes CDR1 SGHRS and CDR2 YFSETQ. This CDR3 is built from 16 residues. V dropped 1 base and J dropped 6; count of bases not matched to a gene: 9. In DNA, the CDR3 is TGCGCCAGCAGCTTGAACGGTGGGAGGGCCTCCGGGGAGCTGTTTTTT. This encodes CASSLNGGRASGELFF.